The 15 T cell receptor beta chains presented below share a single source sample, sequenced in a study of T cell repertoires in cytomegalovirus infection (dated by TCRdb to about 2019). This sample was sequenced with an Illumina HiSeq 1500. TCRdb reworked the public reads: Q25 trimming with fastp, MiXCR clone assembly, productive beta chains retained. Rows are unified per CDR3 protein, each entry keeping the most common DNA and genes. This sample has about 260,000 distinct CDR3 sequences in its table, and 9.1% of those were observed once. The ten largest make up more than 13% of the sample. The sample consisted of PBMCs. Every receptor here comes from a human donor in good health (CMV status not recorded). Some clones in this sample may be carry-over from other donors' samples.

The gene calls are TRBV20-1 and TRBJ1-2, with 10 nucleotides matching TRBD1. The germline V gene has CDR1 DFQATT and CDR2 SNEGSKA (reference sequence). With V trimmed by 3 bases and J by 12 bases, 7 bases remained unmatched. The CDR3 spans 12 residues. The CDR3 loop reads CSASNPGTGDTF. CDR3 nucleotide sequence: TGCAGTGCTAGCAATCCCGGGACAGGGGACACCTTC.

This clonotype was seen at least ten times. The chain is built from TRBV7-2 and TRBJ2-3; D may match TRBD1 or TRBD2 (6 bases each). This CDR3 has 15 amino acids. V lost 3 bases, J lost 3 bases, and 13 bases lay in between. Germline V gene sequence: CDR1 SGHTA, CDR2 FQGNSA. Written as DNA, the CDR3 is TGTGCCAGCAGCTTCGTTACAGGGAGGACAGATACGCAGTATTTT. Translating it yields CASSFVTGRTDTQYF.

This clonotype was recorded many times. The rearrangement links TRBV19 to TRBJ1-5; D call uncertain. The germline gives CDR1 LNHDA, CDR2 SQIVND (reference sequence). The CDR3 contains 16 residues. V was clipped by 1 base and J by 0 bases, with 10 bases between them. CDR3 loop: CASSIVRVNSNQPQHF. CDR3 sequence (DNA): TGTGCCAGTAGTATAGTGAGGGTTAATAGCAATCAGCCCCAGCATTTT. The full variable domain, its missing parts supplied by reference TRBV19 and TRBJ1-5, is DGGITQSPKYLFRKEGQNVTLSCEQNLNHDAMYWYRQDPGQGLRLIYYSQIVNDFQKGDIAEGYSVSREKKESFPLTVTSAQKNPTAFYLCASSIVRVNSNQPQHFGDGTRLSIL.

This chain connects TRBV28 to TRBJ1-2; D not resolved. The CDR3 has 15 residues. The V end lost 2 bases, the J end lost 4 bases, and 14 bases lay between the germline ends. From germline, CDR1 is MDHEN and CDR2 SYDVKM. The CDR3 is CASSLTESNPYGYTF. In DNA form, the CDR3 reads TGTGCCAGCAGTTTAACCGAATCAAATCCCTATGGCTACACCTTC.

The J gene is TRBJ2-2, the V gene TRBV18, with 7 bases aligning to TRBD2. The CDR3 is 16 amino acids. Per germline, CDR1 KGHSH and CDR2 LQKENI. V was pared by 2 bases and J by 7 bases, with 10 bases of the junction left unmatched. CDR3 bases: TGTGCCAGCTCACCAACACGGCGGGAGCTGGTCGGGGAGCTGTTTTTT. Protein sequence: CASSPTRRELVGELFF.

This clonotype occurred a few times. The chain links TRBV29-1 to TRBJ2-7; D tentatively fits TRBD1 or TRBD2 (5 bases each). Trimming cost V 6 bases and J 6 bases, with 15 bases left between them. Germline lookup yields CDR1 SQVTM and CDR2 ANQGSEA. There are 12 residues in the CDR3. As DNA, the CDR3 is TGCAGCGTCTCTGGGACCGTGGGCGAGCAGTACTTC. It is translated as CSVSGTVGEQYF.

This chain uses TRBV12-3 or TRBV12-4 with TRBJ2-7; 8 nucleotides match TRBD2. V lost 5 bases to trimming and J lost 3 bases; unmatched junction nucleotides: 9. This CDR3 region has 15 residues. The CDR3 DNA is TGTGCCAGCAGTCCTCTAGCGGGTACACTCTACGAGCAGTACTTC. Its protein product is CASSPLAGTLYEQYF.

This clonotype has a count of ten or more. CDR3: CASRAGQGDTDTQYF. The CDR3 DNA follows: TGTGCCAGCAGGGCCGGACAGGGGGACACAGATACGCAGTATTTT. This chain joins TRBV6-5 and TRBJ2-3, with 10 bases fitting TRBD1. Per germline, CDR1 MNHEY and CDR2 SVGAGI. The CDR3 is 15 residues long. V lost 6 bases, J lost 2 bases, and 5 bases stayed unmatched.

The chain is built from TRBV6-6 and TRBJ2-3; no definite D call. V lost 8 bases, J lost 4 bases, and 13 bases lay in between. CDR1 MNHNY and CDR2 SVGAGI come from the germline V gene (reference sequence). This CDR3 contains 13 residues. CDR3: CASQDHSADTQYF. The CDR3 nucleotides read TGTGCCAGCCAGGACCATTCAGCAGATACGCAGTATTTT.

This clonotype was detected ten times or more. The chain couples TRBV7-2 to TRBJ1-6, with 7 bases matching TRBD1. In germline, CDR1 is SGHTA, CDR2 FQGNSA. With V trimmed by 4 bases and J by 6 bases, 3 bases remained unmatched. CDR3 length: 14 residues. In DNA form, the CDR3 reads TGTGCCAGCAGCTGGGGACAGCCTAATTCACCCCTCCACTTT. It yields the protein CASSWGQPNSPLHF. Complete variable domain (other parts from reference TRBV7-2 and TRBJ1-6): GAGVSQSPSNKVTEKGKDVELRCDPISGHTALYWYRQSLGQGLEFLIYFQGNSAPDKSGLPSDRFSAERTGGSVSTLTIQRTQQEDSAVYLCASSWGQPNSPLHFGNGTRLTVT.

This clonotype turned up a few times. V and J are TRBV7-2 and TRBJ2-7; D possibly corresponds to TRBD2 (6 bases). There are 14 residues in the CDR3. In germline, CDR1 is SGHTA, CDR2 FQGNSA. Trimming removed 5 bases from V and 7 bases from J, with 18 bases in between. The CDR3 DNA sequence: TGTGCCAGCAGCGCAGGTCCTAGCGCCCTGGAGCAGTACTTC. As protein: CASSAGPSALEQYF.

This clonotype was found many times. The genes are TRBV7-8 and TRBJ1-4, with D hard to call. Deletions cut 5 bases from V and 0 bases from J, with 10 bases between. Germline CDR1 reads SGHVS; CDR2 reads FQNEAQ. The CDR3 has 15 residues. DNA of the CDR3: TGTGCCAGCAGCCACACCAGCGCAACTAATGAAAAACTGTTTTTT. It specifies CASSHTSATNEKLFF.

The chain combines TRBV28 with TRBJ1-2, with a tentative D call TRBD1 (6 bases). V gave up 7 bases and J gave up 8 bases, with 14 bases separating them. Per germline, CDR1 MDHEN and CDR2 SYDVKM. The CDR3 is made up of 12 amino acids. The CDR3 coding sequence is TGTGCCAGCACCCCCCAGGGGAAAGGCTACACCTTC. This translates into CASTPQGKGYTF.

This clonotype was seen once. The J gene is TRBJ1-2, the V gene TRBV29-1, with D unresolved. V shed 4 bases and J shed 7 bases, with 4 bases lying between them. Germline loops: CDR1 SQVTM, CDR2 ANQGSEA. The CDR3 covers 9 residues. The CDR3 loop reads CSVGGGYTF. The CDR3, as DNA: TGCAGCGTTGGAGGTGGCTACACCTTC.

This clonotype appeared many times. The chain combines TRBV7-2 with TRBJ1-6; no clear D gene. Trimming left V 6 bases short and J 6 bases short, with 18 bases between. Germline V gene lookup returns CDR1 SGHTA and CDR2 FQGNSA. The CDR3 is 16 amino acids. The CDR3 loop is CASRLATSVLNSPLHF. Written as DNA, the CDR3 is TGTGCCAGCAGACTAGCTACCTCGGTCCTTAATTCACCCCTCCACTTT.